The T cell receptor beta chain described here comes from a study of T cell responses to AZD1222 COVID-19 vaccine. Study-wide findings and caveats: Donors, mostly white British, included more females; clonal diversity was possibly underestimated.

Assay used: immunoSEQ multiplex PCR; TCRdb lists only in-frame clones, some missing. Of some 130,000 clones in the sample, about 90% are singletons; the top ten hold under 3.5%. Both about-4-week and about-12-week second-dose recipients were combined. Note on this clone: Its matching antigen is unknown.

V lost 3 bases, J lost 3 bases, and 7 bases stayed unmatched. CDR3 length: 15 amino acids. Germline assignment: CDR1 MGHRA and CDR2 YSYEKL. The chain uses TRBV4-1 and TRBJ2-7, with TRBD2 matching over 8 bases. The sample consisted of peripheral blood, taken 28 days after the second AZD1222 dose. The sequence came from an adult who received the AZD1222 COVID-19 vaccine. The DNA for the CDR3 is TGCGCCAGCAGCCACCTCGGGGGGGATGGCTACGAGCAGTACTTC. Translated: CASSHLGGDGYEQYF.